This T cell receptor (beta chain) appears in the sequencing data of a study of CD8+CD57+ T cells in acquired aplastic anemia. About the study: When averaged, DNA from sorted CD4+ and CD8+ cells came to approximately 3.2 ug. Study-level points and caveats: Some 29 CD8+ CDR3 sequences were shared between patients and controls. Significant differences in CD8+ Simpson's diversity were not observed between patients and controls.

J was trimmed by 3 bases and V by 5 bases; bases with no gene match: 1. Germline V CDR1 and CDR2: DFQATT, SNEGSKA (reference sequence). The CDR3 consists of 14 residues. Genomic DNA provided the template from which TCR beta VDJ and CDR3 profiles were obtained. TCRdb reprocessed the reads via MiXCR and lists one record per CDR3 protein. The sample contains about 190,000 distinct CDR3 sequences, 64% of which appear only once. On this clonotype itself: The antigen is undetermined.

Sequencing was carried out using sorted CD4+, CD8+, or CD8+CD57+ T cells (not recorded which) from PBMCs. The chain carries TRBV20-1 and TRBJ2-1, with 13 positions matching TRBD2. This clonotype originated in a human donor with severe aplastic anemia or a healthy control (not recorded which). CDR3 sequence (DNA): TGCAGTGCTGGACTAGCGGGAGTCTACAATGAGCAGTTCTTC. Protein product: CSAGLAGVYNEQFF.